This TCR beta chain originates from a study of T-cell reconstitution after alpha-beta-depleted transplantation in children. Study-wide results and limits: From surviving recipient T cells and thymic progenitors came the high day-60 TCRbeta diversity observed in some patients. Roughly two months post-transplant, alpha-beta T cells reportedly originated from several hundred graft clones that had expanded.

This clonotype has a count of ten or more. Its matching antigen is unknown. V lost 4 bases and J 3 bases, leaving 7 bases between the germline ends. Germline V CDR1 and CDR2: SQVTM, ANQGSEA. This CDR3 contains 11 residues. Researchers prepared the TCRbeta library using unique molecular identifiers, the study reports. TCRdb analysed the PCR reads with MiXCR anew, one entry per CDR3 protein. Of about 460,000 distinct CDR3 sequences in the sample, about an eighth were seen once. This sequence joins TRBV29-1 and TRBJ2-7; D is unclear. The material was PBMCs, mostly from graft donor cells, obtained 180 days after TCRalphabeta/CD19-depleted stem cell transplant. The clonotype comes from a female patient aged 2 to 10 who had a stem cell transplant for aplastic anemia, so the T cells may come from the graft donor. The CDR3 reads CSVAGSYEQYF. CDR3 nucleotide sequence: TGCAGCGTTGCGGGCAGCTACGAGCAGTACTTC.